The next 18 T cell receptor beta chains were all read from a single sample in a study of shared clonotypes between healthy human individuals. Profiling relied on immunoSEQ multiplex PCR, and the TCRdb table lists in-frame clones only, not all of them. The sample has about 2.2 million clones, 85% to 95% seen once; the top ten hold under 2%. CD45RO-negative, CCR7-positively selected cells formed the naive CD8 fraction, excluding terminally differentiated effector memory CD45RA+ cells. The sequencing sample was made of naive CD8+ T cells from PBMCs. All receptors come from a man younger than 35 in good health. Some clones in this sample may be carry-over from other donors' samples.

This chain uses TRBV9 with TRBJ1-2; a weak D match, TRBD1 (5 bases). Between the trimmed V and J ends, which lost 3 bases and 0 bases, there was a span of 12 bases. Germline V gene sequence: CDR1 SGDLS, CDR2 YYNGEE. This CDR3 is 15 amino acids long. The CDR3 DNA reads TGTGCCAGCAGCGAAGCGAGGGGCCCTAACTATGGCTACACCTTC. Its protein product is CASSEARGPNYGYTF. Complete variable domain (other parts from reference TRBV9 and TRBJ1-2): DSGVTQTPKHLITATGQRVTLRCSPRSGDLSVYWYQQSLDQGLQFLIQYYNGEERAKGNILERFSAQQFPDLHSELNLSSLELGDSALYFCASSEARGPNYGYTFGSGTRLTVV.

V usage is TRBV9 and J usage is TRBJ2-1; 10 bases agree with TRBD2. This CDR3 is built from 18 residues. V lost 1 base and J lost 0; bases outside the gene matches: 7. CDR1 and CDR2 (germline): SGDLS, YYNGEE. As DNA, the CDR3 is TGTGCCAGCAGCGTAACTAGCGGGACCGTCGTCTCCTACAATGAGCAGTTCTTC. It translates to CASSVTSGTVVSYNEQFF.

This chain uses TRBV6-5 with TRBJ2-1, with TRBD2 matching 9 bases. CDR1 and CDR2 (germline): MNHEY, SVGAGI. This CDR3 has 16 amino acids. V dropped 0 bases and J dropped 9; count of bases not matched to a gene: 9. Here the CDR3 reads CASSYSVAGGPSEQFF. DNA of the CDR3: TGTGCCAGCAGTTACTCTGTGGCGGGAGGGCCAAGTGAGCAGTTCTTC.

This clone was seen a single time. The identical CDR3 is also encoded by other nucleotide sequences in the sample. The chain carries TRBV19 and TRBJ2-7; the match to TRBD2 covers 11 bases. The CDR3 contains 15 residues. Germline V lookup: CDR1 LNHDA, CDR2 SQIVND (reference sequence). V shed 3 bases and J 4 bases; nucleotides not matched to a gene: 5. In DNA, the CDR3 is TGTGCCAGTAGTATGGGGGCTAGCGGGAGGTACGAGCAGTACTTC. This codes for CASSMGASGRYEQYF. Drawing the rest from reference TRBV19 and TRBJ2-7, the complete variable domain is DGGITQSPKYLFRKEGQNVTLSCEQNLNHDAMYWYRQDPGQGLRLIYYSQIVNDFQKGDIAEGYSVSREKKESFPLTVTSAQKNPTAFYLCASSMGASGRYEQYFGPGTRLTVT.

The count of this clone is one. The same CDR3 is also encoded by other DNA sequences in this sample. V is TRBV7-8 and J is TRBJ2-7; D may be TRBD1 (5 bases). Trimming pared 4 bases from V and 1 base from J, leaving 8 bases between. This CDR3 spans 13 amino acids. The germline V gene has CDR1 SGHVS and CDR2 FQNEAQ. In DNA form, the CDR3 reads TGTGCCAGCAGCTCACGACAGTCCTACGAGCAGTACTTC. Amino acids: CASSSRQSYEQYF.

This clone was recorded only once. V gene TRBV7-2 combines with J gene TRBJ2-7; D unresolved. V lost 3 bases to trimming and J lost 0 bases, with 9 bases between them. Per germline, CDR1 SGHTA and CDR2 FQGNSA. The CDR3 extends over 14 amino acids. Written as DNA, the CDR3 is TGTGCCAGCAGCTTTCCGGGTTACTCCTACGAGCAGTACTTC. Protein: CASSFPGYSYEQYF.

The rearrangement uses TRBV29-1 and TRBJ2-1; TRBD2 might be the D (7 bases). V was cut by 5 bases and J by 5 bases, with 28 bases left in between. The germline V gene has CDR1 SQVTM and CDR2 ANQGSEA. The CDR3 consists of 18 residues. CDR3 DNA sequence: TGCAGCGTTAGCGGGGAGACAGGTGCCCACTTGCGGGACAATGAGCAGTTCTTC. Its translation is CSVSGETGAHLRDNEQFF.

About this clone itself: Mismatch with germline at one junction end may stem from a read error. This chain links TRBV6-6 with TRBJ1-2; D remains unclear. Germline assignment: CDR1 MNHNY and CDR2 SVGAGI (reference sequence). The CDR3 totals 14 residues. The DNA of the CDR3 is TGTGCCAGCATTTACTCGGGTTTAGACTATGGCTACACCTTC. This gives the protein CASIYSGLDYGYTF.

The chain uses TRBV27 and TRBJ1-1; 7 nucleotides line up with TRBD1. The CDR3 runs to 16 residues. Trimming cost V 1 base and J 4 bases; bases outside gene matches: 9. Per germline, CDR1 MNHEY and CDR2 SMNVEV (reference sequence). Here the CDR3 reads CASSLYRVQGITEAFF. CDR3 sequence (DNA): TGTGCCAGCAGTTTATACCGAGTACAGGGGATCACTGAAGCTTTCTTT.

This chain joins TRBV11-2 and TRBJ2-5, with a possible D match to TRBD1 (5 bases). The length of the CDR3 is 14 residues. The germline gives CDR1 SGHAT, CDR2 FQNNGV. V lost 1 base and J 3 bases, leaving 9 bases between the germline ends. Written as DNA, the CDR3 is TGTGCCAGCAGCTTAGCCAGGGCTAAAGAGACCCAGTACTTC. Encoded protein: CASSLARAKETQYF.

The chain couples TRBV6-4 to TRBJ2-2, with D tentatively TRBD1 or TRBD2 (6 bases each). Germline V lookup: CDR1 MRHNA, CDR2 SNTAGT. The CDR3 totals 17 residues. V lost 10 bases and J lost 5, with 26 bases in between. CDR3 loop: CAINPQSGEVETGELFF. The CDR3 DNA reads as TGTGCCATAAACCCTCAGTCAGGGGAGGTGGAGACCGGGGAGCTGTTTTTT.

A remark on this clone: Additional DNA sequences in this sample encode the identical CDR3. The V and J genes are TRBV9 and TRBJ2-1; 12 bases map to TRBD2. Germline values: CDR1 SGDLS, CDR2 YYNGEE. Trimming cost V 3 bases and J 7 bases; bases outside gene matches: 5. The CDR3 is made up of 15 amino acids. CDR3 residues: CASSASGTSGNEQFF. CDR3 coding DNA: TGTGCCAGCAGCGCTTCCGGGACTAGCGGGAATGAGCAGTTCTTC.

This sequence joins TRBV7-9 and TRBJ2-7; D remains ambiguous. V lost 3 bases, J lost 7 bases, and 10 bases lay in between. The germline V gene encodes CDR1 SEHNR and CDR2 FQNEAQ (reference sequence). The CDR3 sequence is 12 residues long. The CDR3 bases are TGTGCCAGCAGCTTTACCGTGCGGGAGCAGTACTTC. This translates into CASSFTVREQYF.

To note about this clone: The same CDR3 can be traced to other DNA sequences in this sample. V and J are TRBV9 and TRBJ2-5; 8 bases are shared with TRBD2. V gave up 0 bases and J gave up 5 bases; unmatched junction bases: 3. Germline V lookup: CDR1 SGDLS, CDR2 YYNGEE. The CDR3 totals 14 residues. The CDR3 here is CASSVAGGQETQYF. In nucleotides, the CDR3 is TGTGCCAGCAGCGTAGCGGGAGGGCAGGAGACCCAGTACTTC.

This chain links TRBV19 with TRBJ2-1; D is ambiguous. V lost 3 bases and J 4 bases, leaving 1 base between the germline ends. CDR3 length equals 11 residues. Germline values: CDR1 LNHDA, CDR2 SQIVND (reference sequence). The CDR3 DNA reads as TGTGCCAGTAGTATGTACAATGAGCAGTTCTTC. Encoded protein: CASSMYNEQFF.

The genes are TRBV19 and TRBJ2-1, with TRBD2 identical over 8 bases. The length of the CDR3 is 13 residues. Germline lookup yields CDR1 LNHDA and CDR2 SQIVND (reference sequence). V dropped 2 bases and J dropped 9; count of bases not matched to a gene: 3. In nucleotides, the CDR3 is TGTGCCAGTAGTATATTAACTAGCGGTGAGCAGTTCTTC. Its translation: CASSILTSGEQFF.

The V gene is TRBV15, the J gene TRBJ1-5, with TRBD1 matching over 8 bases. The CDR3 length is 18 residues. Unmatched junction bases numbered 10, after V lost 3 bases and J lost 0 bases. CDR1 and CDR2 (germline): LNHNV, YYDKDF (reference sequence). The CDR3 reads CATSSPTGGLGSNQPQHF. DNA for the CDR3: TGTGCCACCAGCAGCCCAACAGGGGGATTAGGTAGCAATCAGCCCCAGCATTTT.

V usage is TRBV28 and J usage is TRBJ2-7; D not certain. Germline values: CDR1 MDHEN, CDR2 SYDVKM. This CDR3 has 13 amino acids. V lost 7 bases and J lost 1, with 11 bases in between. CDR3 in amino acids: CASTLTVSYEQYF. The DNA for the CDR3 is TGTGCCAGCACCCTGACTGTATCCTACGAGCAGTACTTC.